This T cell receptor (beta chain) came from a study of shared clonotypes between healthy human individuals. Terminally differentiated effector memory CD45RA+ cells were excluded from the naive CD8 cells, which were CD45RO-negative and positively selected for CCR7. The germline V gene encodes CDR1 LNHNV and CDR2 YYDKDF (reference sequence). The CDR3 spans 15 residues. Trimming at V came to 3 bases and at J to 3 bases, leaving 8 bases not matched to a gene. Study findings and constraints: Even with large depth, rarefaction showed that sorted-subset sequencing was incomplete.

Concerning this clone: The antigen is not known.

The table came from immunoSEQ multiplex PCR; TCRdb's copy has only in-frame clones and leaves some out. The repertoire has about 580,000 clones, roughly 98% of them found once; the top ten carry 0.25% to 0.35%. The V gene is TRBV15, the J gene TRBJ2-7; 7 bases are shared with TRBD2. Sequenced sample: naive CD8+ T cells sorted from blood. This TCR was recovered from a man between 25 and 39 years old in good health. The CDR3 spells CATSSPGGSFYEQYF. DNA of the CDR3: TGTGCCACCAGCAGTCCGGGCGGGAGCTTCTACGAGCAGTACTTC.